Shown below are 10 T cell receptor beta chains from a single sample sequenced in a study of OX40 agonist ivuxolimab in advanced cancers. Sequencing used immunoSEQ multiplex PCR; TCRdb keeps in-frame clones, though not all of them. In the table there are 80,000 to 95,000 clones, about 86% of which are singletons. Sample: CD4+ or CD8+ T cells sorted from blood, taken in a trial of the OX40 agonist ivuxolimab. All receptors come from an adult with an advanced solid tumor such as melanoma, head and neck, liver or kidney cancer.

This clone was detected once. The chain is built from TRBV28 and TRBJ2-4; D perhaps matches TRBD1 (6 bases). This CDR3 has 17 residues. Germline assignment: CDR1 MDHEN and CDR2 SYDVKM. The V gene lost 4 bases and the J gene lost 0 bases, with 16 bases spanning the gap. The CDR3 coding sequence is TGTGCCAGCAGTTCTTGGGGGCGGGCCGTAGCCAAAAACATTCAGTACTTC. Amino acid sequence: CASSSWGRAVAKNIQYF.

J is TRBJ1-4 and V is TRBV30; the match to TRBD1 covers 9 bases. The CDR3 sequence is 15 residues long. From germline, CDR1 is GTSNPN and CDR2 SVGIG (reference sequence). V lost 0 bases and J lost 5; bases outside the gene matches: 4. Here the CDR3 DNA reads TGTGCCTGGAGTGTCGGGACAGGGCCAAATGAAAAACTGTTTTTT. Translation: CAWSVGTGPNEKLFF.

This clone was detected once. This chain uses TRBV6-5 with TRBJ2-5; the D call may be TRBD1 or TRBD2 (5 bases each). The CDR3 sequence is 13 residues long. Germline-derived CDR1 and CDR2 are MNHEY and SVGAGI. The V and J ends lost 5 bases and 5 bases respectively, with 12 bases between them. Here the CDR3 reads CASSAPGTETQYF. The CDR3 coding sequence is TGTGCCAGCAGTGCACCTGGGACCGAGACCCAGTACTTC.

The chain links TRBV27 to TRBJ1-3; D is possibly TRBD1 (6 bases). V lost 3 bases and J 4 bases, leaving 10 bases between the germline ends. CDR3 length equals 14 residues. Per the germline V gene, CDR1 is MNHEY and CDR2 is SMNVEV (reference sequence). The CDR3 nucleotides read TGTGCCAGCAGTTTGGGGGGGGCAGGAAACACCATATATTTT. It specifies CASSLGGAGNTIYF.

The count of this clone is one. This rearrangement joins TRBV6-1 to TRBJ1-2; 9 nucleotides match TRBD1. Germline values: CDR1 MNHNS, CDR2 SASEGT. The CDR3 is made up of 14 amino acids. The junction had 6 bases not matched to a gene; V was cut back by 6 bases and J by 4 bases. CDR3 in amino acids: CASRRTGDIYGYTF. Written as DNA, the CDR3 is TGTGCCAGCAGACGGACAGGGGATATCTATGGCTACACCTTC.

This rearrangement joins TRBV6-6 to TRBJ2-2; D unclear. Trimming removed 6 bases from V and 2 bases from J, with 13 bases in between. The CDR3 sequence is 15 residues long. Germline CDR1 reads MNHNY; CDR2 reads SVGAGI (reference sequence). As DNA, the CDR3 is TGTGCCAGCAGATGGTCAGCGACAAACACCGGGGAGCTGTTTTTT. This gives the protein CASRWSATNTGELFF.

The CDR3 DNA is TGTGCCAGCAGCTTGGATTTGGGGAGAACCGGGGAGCTGTTTTTT. Protein sequence: CASSLDLGRTGELFF. The chain carries TRBV5-6 and TRBJ2-2, with D tentatively TRBD2 (5 bases). The ends were cut back, 0 bases at V and 5 bases at J, with 11 bases in the middle. Germline assignment: CDR1 SGHDT and CDR2 YYEEEE. The CDR3 runs to 15 residues.

The chain links TRBV6-5 to TRBJ1-5, with D possibly matching TRBD1 (5 bases). CDR1 is MNHEY, CDR2 SVGAGI, per germline. This CDR3 has 13 residues. Trimming removed 2 bases at V and 7 bases at J, with 9 bases between. The DNA for the CDR3 is TGTGCCAGCAGTTACCGACGACAGCAGCCCCAGCATTTT. It encodes CASSYRRQQPQHF.

In the case of this clone: Germline is not matched at one junction end, which may reflect a read error. The gene calls are TRBV28 and TRBJ1-2; 8 bases map to TRBD1. Looked up from germline, CDR1 is MDHEN and CDR2 is SYDVKM. CDR3 size: 11 residues. CDR3 nucleotides: TGTGCCGGCAGGGGGCTTGAGGGCTACACCTTC. Protein sequence: CAGRGLEGYTF.

This clone was counted once. This chain uses TRBV11-2 with TRBJ2-3; a possible D gene is TRBD2 (6 bases). The V gene lost 5 bases and the J gene lost 4 bases, with 13 bases spanning the gap. This CDR3 comprises 14 residues. The V gene's germline CDR1 is SGHAT and CDR2 FQNNGV. The CDR3 region has the DNA TGTGCCAGCAGCCCGTACAGGAGGGCAGATACGCAGTATTTT. The encoded protein is CASSPYRRADTQYF.